The entry that follows covers one T cell receptor (beta chain) sequence. The assay was immunoSEQ multiplex PCR, and TCRdb's table has in-frame clones only and misses some. The sample contains roughly 100,000 clones, 70% to 90% of which appear only once. Trimming stripped 2 bases from V and 6 bases from J, with 16 bases between. Germline V gene data show CDR1 as SGHRS and CDR2 as YFSETQ. This CDR3 contains 15 residues. This record comes from a study of blood T cell repertoires in COVID-19. About the research overall: Acute-phase and convalescent COVID-19 samples originated in the United States, Italy and Spain. Nucleic acid was either cDNA or gDNA, and it came from T cells, B-cell-depleted T cells, or PBMCs.

Sequenced: peripheral blood. J is TRBJ2-3 and V is TRBV5-1, with D possibly TRBD2 on 7 matching bases. This TCR was recovered from a woman aged 60 to 75 with acute or convalescent COVID-19. Here the CDR3 DNA reads TGCGCCAGCAGCTTACGGGGGGCCACCGCGGATACGCAGTATTTT. This gives the protein CASSLRGATADTQYF.